The clone carrying this T cell receptor (beta chain) appeared a few times. The antigen is not known. This record comes from a study of cytomegalovirus exposure and HLA in healthy donors. General observations from the study: TCR beta chain V- and J-gene trimming was linked, in a later analysis, to a missense variant in DCLRE1C. A cluster of highly shared sequence variants was likely a sequencing artifact.

The PCR made use of 60 Vbeta and 13 Jbeta primers. Generated by immunoSEQ multiplex PCR, the TCRdb table keeps only in-frame clones and is missing some. Of about 67,000 clones in the sample, around 63% were seen once. The CDR3 is made up of 12 amino acids. Trimming removed 7 bases at V and 8 bases at J, with 9 bases between. The germline V gene has CDR1 ENHRY and CDR2 SYGVKD. This TCR derives from a woman aged 30 to 39 in good health and CMV-seronegative. This chain connects TRBV10-3 to TRBJ1-6; D is unclear. Specimen: PBMCs. CDR3 coding DNA: TGTGCCATCAAGGAGATAGATTCACCCCTCCACTTT. Its translation: CAIKEIDSPLHF.